The 20 T cell receptor beta chains below all came from one sample that was sequenced in a study of OX40 agonist ivuxolimab in advanced cancers. Here immunoSEQ multiplex PCR was the method, and the copy in TCRdb shows in-frame clones only, minus some. The sample has more than 75,000 clones; approximately 90% are singletons. The specimen was CD4+ or CD8+ T cells sorted from blood, collected in a trial of the OX40 agonist ivuxolimab. The receptors were sampled from an adult with an advanced solid tumor such as melanoma, head and neck, liver or kidney cancer.

V usage is TRBV20-1 and J usage is TRBJ2-7, with D possibly TRBD2 on 6 matching bases. The CDR3 consists of 11 residues. Per the germline V gene, CDR1 is DFQATT and CDR2 is SNEGSKA (reference sequence). The CDR3 DNA follows: TGCAGCGGGACGTCCGGAGGGGAGCAGTACTTC. Encoded protein: CSGTSGGEQYF.

The V gene is TRBV9, the J gene TRBJ2-3; TRBD2 matches 11 bases. Per the germline V gene, CDR1 is SGDLS and CDR2 is YYNGEE. J gave up 0 bases and V 2 bases, and 5 bases lay outside the gene matches. The CDR3 has 17 amino acids. The CDR3 here is CASSVWGLAESTDTQYF. CDR3 nucleotides: TGTGCCAGCAGCGTGTGGGGACTAGCGGAAAGCACAGATACGCAGTATTTT.

The V call is TRBV4-3, the J call TRBJ1-1; 9 bases are shared with TRBD1. Germline V gene data show CDR1 as LGHNA and CDR2 as YSLEER. With 4 bases clipped from V and 0 bases from J, the junction kept 3 bases outside the gene matches. The CDR3 extends over 15 amino acids. The CDR3 DNA reads TGCGCCAGCAGCCCGGGACAGGGAGTGAACACTGAAGCTTTCTTT. Its protein is CASSPGQGVNTEAFF.

J is TRBJ2-5 and V is TRBV5-4; D unclear. The germline V gene encodes CDR1 SGHNT and CDR2 YYREEE (reference sequence). The V end lost 4 bases, the J end lost 2 bases, and 18 bases lay between the germline ends. The CDR3 has 16 residues. CDR3 in amino acids: CASSLGLLVGQETQYF. CDR3 coding DNA: TGTGCCAGCAGCCTGGGCCTTTTAGTTGGGCAAGAGACCCAGTACTTC.

J is TRBJ2-3 and V is TRBV9, with D perhaps matching TRBD1 or TRBD2 (5 bases each). Trimming stripped 0 bases from V and 4 bases from J, with 9 bases between. CDR3 length: 14 residues. Per germline, CDR1 SGDLS and CDR2 YYNGEE. The chain's CDR3 is CASSVGGSADTQYF. DNA for the CDR3: TGTGCCAGCAGCGTAGGGGGGAGCGCAGATACGCAGTATTTT. The variable domain in full, completed from reference TRBV9 and TRBJ2-3, reads DSGVTQTPKHLITATGQRVTLRCSPRSGDLSVYWYQQSLDQGLQFLIQYYNGEERAKGNILERFSAQQFPDLHSELNLSSLELGDSALYFCASSVGGSADTQYFGPGTRLTVL.

The genes are TRBV4-3 and TRBJ1-6, with a possible D match to TRBD1 (5 bases). CDR1 is LGHNA, CDR2 YSLEER, per germline. Trimming stripped 1 base from V and 5 bases from J, with 12 bases between. This CDR3 comprises 16 residues. DNA for the CDR3: TGCGCCAGCAGCCAAGCGGGGGGAAGGGATAATTCACCCCTCCACTTT. It yields the protein CASSQAGGRDNSPLHF.

This clone showed up just once. J is TRBJ2-5 and V is TRBV27; 9 bases line up with TRBD2. Germline assignment: CDR1 MNHEY and CDR2 SMNVEV (reference sequence). The trim removed 2 bases at V and 4 bases at J, leaving 8 bases unmatched. This CDR3 is 16 amino acids long. DNA of the CDR3: TGTGCCAGCAGTTTAGATCTTAGCGGGGGTTCAGAGACCCAGTACTTC. Translation gives CASSLDLSGGSETQYF.

This chain links TRBV7-3 with TRBJ2-2; 7 bases agree with TRBD1. The CDR3 extends over 16 amino acids. Looked up from germline, CDR1 is SGHTA and CDR2 is FQGTGA. V lost 5 bases, J lost 0 bases, and 6 bases stayed unmatched. The CDR3 spells CASSQRGPTNTGELFF. The CDR3 nucleotides are TGTGCCAGCAGCCAGAGGGGGCCCACGAACACCGGGGAGCTGTTTTTT. The variable domain in full, with the rest retrieved from reference TRBV7-3 and TRBJ2-2, is GAGVSQTPSNKVTEKGKYVELRCDPISGHTALYWYRQSLGQGPEFLIYFQGTGAADDSGLPNDRFFAVRPEGSVSTLKIQRTERGDSAVYLCASSQRGPTNTGELFFGEGSRLTVL.

This chain connects TRBV4-3 to TRBJ2-7; 14 bases are a match to TRBD2. This CDR3 is 17 amino acids long. Germline-derived CDR1 and CDR2 are LGHNA and YSLEER. Trimming took 4 bases from V and 2 from J; bases not matched to a gene: 7. CDR3 nucleotide sequence: TGCGCCAGCAGCCGCGGACTAGCGGGGGGAAGCACCTACGAGCAGTACTTC. Its protein is CASSRGLAGGSTYEQYF.

With respect to this clone: Other DNA sequences in this sample translate to the same CDR3. The gene calls are TRBV7-9 and TRBJ1-2, with D possibly matching TRBD1 (5 bases). V lost 5 bases to trimming and J lost 6 bases, with 13 bases between them. The CDR3 is 13 residues long. Germline CDR1 reads SEHNR; CDR2 reads FQNEAQ (reference sequence). Written as DNA, the CDR3 is TGTGCCAGCAGCGAACAGGAGTGGAATGGCTACACCTTC. It yields the protein CASSEQEWNGYTF.

This clone was counted a single time. This sample also contains other DNA sequences that code for the same CDR3. The chain links TRBV7-9 to TRBJ1-2, with 8 positions matching TRBD1. J lost 0 bases, V lost 1 base, and 1 base had no gene match. The CDR3 runs to 15 residues. CDR1 and CDR2 from the germline V gene are SEHNR and FQNEAQ (reference sequence). The CDR3: CASSLGTGSNYGYTF. The CDR3 DNA follows: TGTGCCAGCAGCTTAGGGACAGGGTCTAACTATGGCTACACCTTC.

CDR3 DNA sequence: TGTGCCAGCAGTTCCCCCTCGAGGGACAGGGGTCACTATGGCTACACCTTC. As protein: CASSSPSRDRGHYGYTF. The rearrangement uses TRBV28 and TRBJ1-2, with 10 bases fitting TRBD1. Germline V CDR1 and CDR2: MDHEN, SYDVKM. With 4 bases clipped from V and 3 bases from J, the junction kept 11 bases outside the gene matches. The CDR3 is 17 residues long.

This sequence joins TRBV7-2 and TRBJ1-1; D uncertain. The germline gives CDR1 SGHTA, CDR2 FQGNSA. The CDR3 has 14 amino acids. V was shortened by 5 bases and J by 0 bases, with 10 bases between the two germline ends. In DNA form, the CDR3 reads TGTGCCAGCAGCCCTAGCTGGGTGAACACTGAAGCTTTCTTT. Residues: CASSPSWVNTEAFF.

The chain employs TRBV10-3 and TRBJ1-3; weak D call: TRBD1 (6 bases). Trimming took 8 bases from V and 0 from J, leaving 20 bases between them. The CDR3 has 17 amino acids. CDR1 is ENHRY, CDR2 SYGVKD, per germline. The CDR3 region has the DNA TGTGCCATCGGTCGACAGGCTTTTGCGGCCTCTGGAAACACCATATATTTT. Its protein is CAIGRQAFAASGNTIYF.

The genes are TRBV5-1 and TRBJ2-1; 9 nucleotides align to TRBD2. Germline trimming cut 3 bases from V and 5 bases from J; bases unmatched to any gene: 6. CDR1 and CDR2 (germline): SGHRS, YFSETQ. CDR3 length: 15 amino acids. In DNA form, the CDR3 reads TGCGCCAGCAGCTGGCGGGAGGGCCCCAACAATGAGCAGTTCTTC. Protein sequence: CASSWREGPNNEQFF.

V and J are TRBV28 and TRBJ1-1; the match to TRBD1 covers 7 bases. Germline lookup yields CDR1 MDHEN and CDR2 SYDVKM. V dropped 5 bases and J dropped 6; count of bases not matched to a gene: 9. This CDR3 has 14 residues. The DNA of the CDR3 is TGTGCCAGCAGTGCACAGGGGCGAACACCTGAAGCTTTCTTT. As protein: CASSAQGRTPEAFF.

This chain joins TRBV18 and TRBJ1-1; 7 bases map to TRBD1. The CDR3 runs 15 residues. Germline CDR1 and CDR2: KGHSH and LQKENI. The junction had 4 bases not matched to a gene; V was cut back by 3 bases and J by 0 bases. Written as DNA, the CDR3 is TGTGCCAGCTCACCCTCGGGACAGCTGAACACTGAAGCTTTCTTT. Amino acids: CASSPSGQLNTEAFF.

The chain is built from TRBV7-9 and TRBJ2-7, with 15 nucleotides matching TRBD2. The CDR3 covers 16 residues. V was clipped by 5 bases and J by 3 bases; unmatched bases: 5. Germline CDR1 SEHNR, CDR2 FQNEAQ (reference sequence). CDR3 loop: CASSGGLAGGFYEQYF. The CDR3 DNA sequence: TGTGCCAGCAGCGGCGGACTAGCGGGGGGGTTCTACGAGCAGTACTTC.

CDR3 residues: CASSPPGPTMKGYTF. The CDR3 DNA sequence: TGTGCCAGCAGCCCCCCAGGGCCTACTATGAAGGGCTACACCTTC. The V gene is TRBV7-9, the J gene TRBJ1-2; possible D gene TRBD1, 5 bases. The V end lost 5 bases, the J end lost 8 bases, and 21 bases lay between the germline ends. The CDR3 extends over 15 amino acids. Germline loops: CDR1 SEHNR, CDR2 FQNEAQ (reference sequence).

Here the CDR3 DNA reads TGTGCCAGCAGTTTAGAGGTAGCAGAGACCCAGTACTTC. Translated: CASSLEVAETQYF. The chain combines TRBV28 with TRBJ2-5; D unresolved. Germline CDR1 reads MDHEN; CDR2 reads SYDVKM. The V end was cut by 2 bases, the J end by 4 bases, with 8 bases between. The CDR3 contains 13 residues.